The rows below give T cell receptor beta chains drawn from one sample of a study of T cell changes during pregnancy in multiple sclerosis. The protocol was immunoSEQ multiplex PCR, while the TCRdb copy is restricted to in-frame clones and leaves out a portion. The sample lists fewer than 50,000 clones, almost 95% occurring once. The sequences come from CD8+ T cells from peripheral blood mononuclear cells, collected in the first trimester of pregnancy. The receptor set was obtained from a female donor with multiple sclerosis, enrolled in a pregnancy study. The CDR3 runs from the conserved cysteine through the conserved F or W. The order of the fields is CDR3 protein, V gene, J gene.

cdr3_aa: CASSQDQRGLAGNNEQFF; v_call: TRBV4-1; j_call: TRBJ2-1
cdr3_aa: CASSLHRQGVTEAFF; v_call: TRBV11-2; j_call: TRBJ1-1
cdr3_aa: CASSLVRSGFRGTEAFF; v_call: TRBV7-2; j_call: TRBJ1-1
cdr3_aa: CAWSVLNDRAVYEQYF; v_call: TRBV30; j_call: TRBJ2-7
cdr3_aa: CASSSGDRNNSPLHF; v_call: TRBV5-4; j_call: TRBJ1-6
cdr3_aa: CASSFRASGTEAFF; v_call: TRBV11-2; j_call: TRBJ1-1
cdr3_aa: CSASGVGAYTF; v_call: TRBV20-1; j_call: TRBJ1-2
cdr3_aa: CASGLGRANTEAFF; v_call: TRBV12-5; j_call: TRBJ1-1
cdr3_aa: CASSLAGVPAGELFF; v_call: TRBV7-9; j_call: TRBJ2-2
cdr3_aa: CSVATGVHNEKLFF; v_call: TRBV29-1; j_call: TRBJ1-4
cdr3_aa: CASSLALSGRAPHEQFF; v_call: TRBV7-9; j_call: TRBJ2-1
cdr3_aa: CASSQDPSGAYNEQFF; v_call: TRBV4-1; j_call: TRBJ2-1
cdr3_aa: CASSVTSGGEETQYF; v_call: TRBV9; j_call: TRBJ2-5
cdr3_aa: CASSQDISMNTEAFF; v_call: TRBV4-1; j_call: TRBJ1-1
cdr3_aa: CASSFPGQGAGETQYF; v_call: TRBV11-3; j_call: TRBJ2-5
cdr3_aa: CASSLGTGGNEQYF; v_call: TRBV2; j_call: TRBJ2-7
cdr3_aa: CASGPSSGANVLTF; v_call: TRBV7-6; j_call: TRBJ2-6
cdr3_aa: CASSRRDRGEQYF; v_call: TRBV19; j_call: TRBJ2-7
cdr3_aa: CASSLQTEAFF; v_call: TRBV5-4; j_call: TRBJ1-1
cdr3_aa: CASNDQPTAYNSPLHF; v_call: TRBV4-1; j_call: TRBJ1-6
cdr3_aa: CASSLEGRRETQYF; v_call: TRBV7-9; j_call: TRBJ2-5
cdr3_aa: CASSENAGMGTDTQYF; v_call: TRBV10-1; j_call: TRBJ2-3
cdr3_aa: CASSQGQTNNSPLHF; v_call: TRBV4-2; j_call: TRBJ1-6
cdr3_aa: CASSFLSGGAAGWAFF; v_call: TRBV7-8; j_call: TRBJ1-1